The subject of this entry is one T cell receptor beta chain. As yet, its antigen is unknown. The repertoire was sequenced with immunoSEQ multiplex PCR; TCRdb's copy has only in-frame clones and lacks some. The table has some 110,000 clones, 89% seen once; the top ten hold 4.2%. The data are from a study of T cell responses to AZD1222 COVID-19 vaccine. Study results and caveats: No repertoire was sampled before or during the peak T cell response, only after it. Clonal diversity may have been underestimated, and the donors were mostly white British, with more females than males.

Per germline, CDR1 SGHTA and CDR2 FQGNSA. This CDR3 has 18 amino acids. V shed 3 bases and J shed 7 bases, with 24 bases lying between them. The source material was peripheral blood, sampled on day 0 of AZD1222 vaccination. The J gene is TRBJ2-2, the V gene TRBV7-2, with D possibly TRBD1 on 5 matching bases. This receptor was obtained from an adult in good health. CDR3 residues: CASSFETFRAGLNGELFF. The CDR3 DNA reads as TGTGCCAGCAGCTTCGAAACCTTTAGGGCAGGGCTGAACGGGGAGCTGTTTTTT.